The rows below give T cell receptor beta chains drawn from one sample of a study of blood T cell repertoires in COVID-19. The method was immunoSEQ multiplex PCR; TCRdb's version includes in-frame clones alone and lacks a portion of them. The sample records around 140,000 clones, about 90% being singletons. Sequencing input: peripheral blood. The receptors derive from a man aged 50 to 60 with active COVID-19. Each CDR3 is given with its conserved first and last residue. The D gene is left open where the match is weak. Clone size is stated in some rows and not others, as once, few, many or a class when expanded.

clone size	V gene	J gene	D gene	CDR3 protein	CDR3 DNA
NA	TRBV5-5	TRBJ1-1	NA	CASTKLGLQNTEAFF	TGTGCCAGCACCAAACTGGGACTCCAGAACACTGAAGCTTTCTTT
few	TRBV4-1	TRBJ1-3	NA	CASSQGGFGNTIYF	TGCGCCAGCAGCCAAGGAGGTTTCGGAAACACCATATATTTT
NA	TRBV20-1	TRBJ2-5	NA	CSAIPEETQYF	TGCAGTGCTATACCAGAAGAGACCCAGTACTTC
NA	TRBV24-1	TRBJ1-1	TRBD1	CAPQRDSMNTEAFF	TGTGCCCCACAAAGGGACAGCATGAACACTGAAGCTTTCTTT
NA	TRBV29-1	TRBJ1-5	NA	CSVGESNQPQHF	TGCAGCGTTGGCGAGAGCAATCAGCCCCAGCATTTT
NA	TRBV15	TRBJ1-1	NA	CATSIAGTLSMNTEAFF	TGTGCCACCAGCATTGCCGGGACACTTTCCATGAACACTGAAGCTTTCTTT
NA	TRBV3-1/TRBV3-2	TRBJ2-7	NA	CASSLGDTSSYEQYF	TGTGCCAGCAGCTTGGGGGACACCTCATCCTACGAGCAGTACTTC
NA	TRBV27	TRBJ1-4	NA	CASRRNRDFNEKLFF	TGTGCCAGCAGACGGAACAGAGATTTTAATGAAAAACTGTTTTTT
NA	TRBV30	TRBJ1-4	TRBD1	CACYVSGQVDANEKLFF	TGTGCCTGCTACGTCTCGGGACAGGTAGATGCTAATGAAAAACTGTTTTTT
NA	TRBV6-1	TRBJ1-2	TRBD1	CASSEKRRGGTGDFYGYTF	TGTGCCAGCAGTGAAAAAAGGAGGGGCGGGACAGGAGACTTCTATGGCTACACCTTC
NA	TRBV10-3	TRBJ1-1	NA	CAISGPETEAFF	TGTGCCATCAGTGGGCCGGAGACTGAAGCTTTCTTT
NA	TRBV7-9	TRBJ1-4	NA	CASSFRDTQEKLFF	TGTGCCAGCAGCTTCCGGGACACCCAAGAAAAACTGTTTTTT
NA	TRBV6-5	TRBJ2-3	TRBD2	CASRVGLAATDTQYF	TGTGCCAGCAGGGTGGGACTAGCGGCAACAGATACGCAGTATTTT
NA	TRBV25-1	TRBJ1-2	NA	CASSGGSYGYTF	TGTGCCAGCAGCGGGGGAAGCTATGGCTACACCTTC
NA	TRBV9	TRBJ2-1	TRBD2	CASSPRGGTSNEQFF	TGTGCCAGCAGCCCACGGGGGGGGACTAGCAATGAGCAGTTCTTC
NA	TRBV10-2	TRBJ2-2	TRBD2	CASRSGGIKNTGELFF	TGCGCCAGCAGAAGCGGGGGCATCAAGAACACCGGGGAGCTGTTTTTT
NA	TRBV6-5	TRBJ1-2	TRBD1	CASSSRGRGFYGYTF	TGTGCCAGCAGTAGTCGGGGCAGGGGGTTCTATGGCTACACCTTC
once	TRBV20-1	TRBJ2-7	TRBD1	CSASALPGQGYEQYF	TGCAGTGCTAGTGCCCTTCCGGGACAGGGCTACGAGCAGTACTTC
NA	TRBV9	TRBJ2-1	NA	CASSVDRTHEQFF	TGTGCCAGCAGCGTAGATAGAACGCATGAGCAGTTCTTC
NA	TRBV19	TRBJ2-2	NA	CASRPQGMGNTGELFF	TGTGCCAGTAGACCCCAGGGAATGGGGAACACCGGGGAGCTGTTTTTT
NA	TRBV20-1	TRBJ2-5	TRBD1	CSLQGQETQYF	TGCAGCCTACAGGGGCAAGAGACCCAGTACTTC
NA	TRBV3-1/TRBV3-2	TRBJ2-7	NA	CASSQGRYEQYF	TGTGCCAGCAGCCAAGGCAGGTACGAGCAGTACTTC
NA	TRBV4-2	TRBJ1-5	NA	CASSQDIGGSTASSQPQHF	TGTGCCAGCAGCCAAGATATCGGAGGGAGCACCGCTTCCAGTCAGCCCCAGCATTTT
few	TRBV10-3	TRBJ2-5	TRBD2	CAISGLTSGETQYF	TGTGCCATCAGTGGTTTGACTAGCGGAGAGACCCAGTACTTC
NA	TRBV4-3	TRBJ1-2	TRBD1	CASSQDRGYGYTF	TGCGCCAGCAGCCAAGACAGGGGGTATGGCTACACCTTC
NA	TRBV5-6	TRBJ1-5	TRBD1	CASSLRRDRGQPQHF	TGTGCCAGCAGCTTGAGAAGGGACAGAGGTCAGCCCCAGCATTTT
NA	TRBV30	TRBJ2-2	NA	CAWSVGWGELFF	TGTGCCTGGAGTGTCGGGTGGGGGGAGCTGTTTTTT
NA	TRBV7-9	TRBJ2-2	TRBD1	CASRPDRGLNSGELFF	TGTGCCAGCAGGCCGGACAGGGGGCTGAATAGCGGGGAGCTGTTTTTT
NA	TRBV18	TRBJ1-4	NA	CASSWGNPGTPTNEKLFF	TGTGCCAGCTCGTGGGGTAACCCCGGGACTCCCACTAATGAAAAACTGTTTTTT
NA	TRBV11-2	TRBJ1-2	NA	CASSSTGNYGYTF	TGTGCCAGCAGCTCTACAGGGAACTATGGCTACACCTTC
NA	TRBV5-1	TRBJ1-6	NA	CASSPEGVNSPLHF	TGCGCCAGCAGCCCCGAAGGAGTTAATTCACCCCTCCACTTT
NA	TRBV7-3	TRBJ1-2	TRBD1	CASSTGTGGGYTF	TGTGCCAGCAGCACCGGGACAGGAGGAGGCTACACCTTC
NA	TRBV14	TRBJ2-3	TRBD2	CASSPTSGHTDTQYF	TGTGCCAGCAGCCCGACTAGCGGGCACACAGATACGCAGTATTTT
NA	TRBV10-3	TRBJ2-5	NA	CAISGGEKETQYF	TGTGCCATCAGTGGTGGTGAGAAAGAGACCCAGTACTTC
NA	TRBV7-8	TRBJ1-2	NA	CASSQDRNYGYTF	TGTGCCAGCAGCCAGGACAGAAACTATGGCTACACCTTC
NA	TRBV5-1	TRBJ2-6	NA	CASSLDSNAGANVLTF	TGCGCCAGCAGCTTGGACTCAAATGCTGGGGCCAACGTCCTGACTTTC
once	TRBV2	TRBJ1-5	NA	CASSDRGNQPQHF	TGTGCCAGCAGTGACAGGGGCAATCAGCCCCAGCATTTT
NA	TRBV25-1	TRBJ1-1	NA	CASQQGGWNTEAFF	TGTGCCAGCCAACAGGGAGGGTGGAACACTGAAGCTTTCTTT
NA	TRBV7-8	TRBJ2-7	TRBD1	CASSLRWDRAYEQYF	TGTGCCAGCAGCTTGCGGTGGGACAGGGCCTACGAGCAGTACTTC
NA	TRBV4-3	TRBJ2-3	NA	CASSRTGYTDTQYF	TGCGCCAGCAGTCGAACGGGTTACACAGATACGCAGTATTTT
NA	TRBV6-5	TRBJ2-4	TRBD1	CASSGTALAKNIQYF	TGTGCCAGCAGCGGGACAGCCCTAGCCAAAAACATTCAGTACTTC
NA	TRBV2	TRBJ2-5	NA	CASSPVGRGETQYF	TGTGCCAGCAGCCCAGTAGGCAGGGGAGAGACCCAGTACTTC
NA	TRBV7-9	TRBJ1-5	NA	CASSLAWTNQPQHF	TGTGCCAGCAGCTTAGCGTGGACAAATCAGCCCCAGCATTTT
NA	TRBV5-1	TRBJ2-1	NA	CASSPGLAYNEQFF	TGCGCCAGCAGCCCGGGGTTGGCCTACAATGAGCAGTTCTTC
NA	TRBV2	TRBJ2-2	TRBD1	CASSLDRWSGELFF	TGTGCCAGCAGCTTGGACAGGTGGTCCGGGGAGCTGTTTTTT
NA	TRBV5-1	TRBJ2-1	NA	CASSKGGGNEQFF	TGCGCCAGCTCGAAGGGGGGGGGCAATGAGCAGTTCTTC
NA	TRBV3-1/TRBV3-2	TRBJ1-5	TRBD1	CASSQPDRVQLSNQPQHF	TGTGCCAGCAGCCAACCCGACAGGGTCCAACTTAGCAATCAGCCCCAGCATTTT
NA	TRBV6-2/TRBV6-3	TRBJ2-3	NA	CASSHLGAWQYF	TGTGCCAGCAGCCACTTGGGGGCCTGGCAGTATTTT
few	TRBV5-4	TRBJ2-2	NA	CASSPTPNTGELFF	TGTGCCAGCAGCCCAACACCGAACACCGGGGAGCTGTTTTTT
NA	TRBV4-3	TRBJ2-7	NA	CASSHLQGAAYEQYF	TGCGCCAGCAGCCATTTACAGGGAGCGGCCTACGAGCAGTACTTC
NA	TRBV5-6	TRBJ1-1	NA	CASSFAILAGRAIDTEAFF	TGTGCCAGCAGCTTCGCTATTTTAGCAGGGCGTGCCATTGACACTGAAGCTTTCTTT
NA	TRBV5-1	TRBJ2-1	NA	CASGKGLISSYNEQFF	TGCGCCAGCGGAAAGGGACTGATTAGCTCCTACAATGAGCAGTTCTTC
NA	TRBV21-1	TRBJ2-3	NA	CASTIPGRKSTDTQYF	TGTGCCAGCACAATTCCAGGGAGGAAAAGCACAGATACGCAGTATTTT
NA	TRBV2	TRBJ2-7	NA	CASRDSSYEQYF	TGTGCCAGCAGGGACAGCTCCTACGAGCAGTACTTC
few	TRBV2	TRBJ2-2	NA	CASSSAPPRGTGELFF	TGTGCCAGCAGTTCAGCCCCGCCCCGAGGCACCGGGGAGCTGTTTTTT
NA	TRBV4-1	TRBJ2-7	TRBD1	CASLDRDRGGYEQYF	TGCGCCAGCCTAGACCGGGACAGGGGAGGCTACGAGCAGTACTTC
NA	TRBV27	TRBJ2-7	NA	CASSLSAGQSPRVQYF	TGTGCCAGCAGTTTATCGGCGGGACAGAGCCCCCGAGTGCAGTACTTC
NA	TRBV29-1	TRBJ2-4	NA	CSVAGLAKNIQYF	TGCAGCGTTGCGGGACTAGCCAAAAACATTCAGTACTTC